This entry lists 10 T cell receptor beta chains sequenced from one sample in a study of regulatory T cells in long-lasting Graves disease. The authors built TCR beta libraries using iRepertoire HTBI primers and Arm-PCR of CDR3 regions. TCRdb recomputed calls from the multiplex PCR reads with MiXCR, one row per CDR3 protein. The data show roughly 490,000 distinct CDR3 sequences, around a fifth seen once. Time point specified: persistent/refractory GD, antithyroid drugs over 5 years with positive TRAb. RNA isolated from PBMCs was used to make the TCR library. This material consisted of peripheral blood mononuclear cells (PBMCs), taken when the disease was refractory, from a patient treated with antithyroid drugs. These receptors were collected from a female donor with Graves disease.

The V gene is TRBV28, the J gene TRBJ2-1, with 8 bases fitting TRBD1. The CDR3 runs to 15 residues. Trimming took 3 bases from V and 4 from J; bases not matched to a gene: 5. Germline V lookup: CDR1 MDHEN, CDR2 SYDVKM. The CDR3 DNA reads as TGTGCCAGCAGTTTTGCGACAGGGGTTTACAATGAGCAGTTCTTC. Translation gives CASSFATGVYNEQFF.

In this sample, this clonotype turned up once. This chain links TRBV27 with TRBJ2-3, with no clear D. V lost 8 bases to trimming and J lost 2 bases, with 20 bases between them. Germline CDR1 is MNHEY and CDR2 is SMNVEV (reference sequence). This CDR3 contains 16 residues. CDR3 in DNA: TGTGCCAGCGGTCGGTTGTCGGCGAGGCCCACAGATACGCAGTATTTT. This translates into CASGRLSARPTDTQYF.

This chain connects TRBV19 to TRBJ1-2; 9 positions agree with TRBD1. The CDR3 extends over 14 amino acids. Trimming at V came to 11 bases and at J to 3 bases, leaving 10 bases not matched to a gene. Germline CDR1 is LNHDA and CDR2 is SQIVND (reference sequence). The CDR3 region is CACTNRGQDYGYTF. For the CDR3, the DNA is TGTGCCTGTACCAACAGGGGGCAAGACTATGGCTACACCTTC.

Ten or more counts support this clonotype. The chain has TRBV28 and TRBJ2-7, with 8 positions matching TRBD1. The CDR3 contains 14 residues. Looked up from germline, CDR1 is MDHEN and CDR2 is SYDVKM. Unmatched junction bases numbered 7, after V lost 6 bases and J lost 3 bases. For the CDR3, the DNA is TGTGCCAGCAGGGAGACAGGGGAGATCTACGAGCAGTACTTC. Protein product: CASRETGEIYEQYF.

The chain carries TRBV10-2 and TRBJ2-7, with 10 bases aligning to TRBD2. V lost 8 bases to trimming and J lost 2 bases; unmatched junction nucleotides: 6. Germline CDR1 and CDR2: WSHSY and SAAADI. This CDR3 is built from 14 residues. CDR3 amino acids: CASVPAGGTYEQYF. The CDR3 DNA reads TGCGCCAGCGTCCCAGCGGGGGGGACCTACGAGCAGTACTTC.

This clonotype was observed a few times. The rearrangement links TRBV11-2 to TRBJ2-3, with TRBD2 matching over 11 bases. The J segment lost 2 bases and the V segment lost 3 bases, leaving 4 bases of the junction unmatched. This CDR3 is built from 16 residues. The V gene's germline CDR1 is SGHAT and CDR2 FQNNGV. The CDR3 coding sequence is TGTGCCAGCAGCTTCGGGACTAGCGGCATCACAGATACGCAGTATTTT. This encodes CASSFGTSGITDTQYF.

This clonotype was detected ten times or more. CDR3 coding DNA: TGCGCCAGCAGTGGGCAGAATGAAGCTTTCTTT. Amino acids: CASSGQNEAFF. This sequence joins TRBV5-1 and TRBJ1-1; D gene uncertain. Trimming removed 5 bases at V and 7 bases at J, with 9 bases between. There are 11 residues in the CDR3. Germline V CDR1 and CDR2: SGHRS, YFSETQ.

The V and J genes are TRBV5-1 and TRBJ2-7; D is undetermined. The CDR3 sequence is 13 residues long. V lost 0 bases and J 4 bases, leaving 8 bases between the germline ends. The germline V gene encodes CDR1 SGHRS and CDR2 YFSETQ. The CDR3 sequence: CASSLALEYEQYF. For the CDR3, the DNA is TGCGCCAGCAGCTTGGCTCTGGAATACGAGCAGTACTTC.

The chain links TRBV12-3 or TRBV12-4 to TRBJ2-2, with TRBD2 identical over 8 bases. V shed 5 bases, J shed 2 bases, and the junction held 10 bases outside the gene matches. The CDR3 totals 17 residues. CDR3 bases: TGTGCCAGCAGTACCTCGGTAGCGGGAAGAAACACCGGGGAGCTGTTTTTT. Protein: CASSTSVAGRNTGELFF.

This clonotype has only one observation. The rearrangement uses TRBV24-1 and TRBJ1-5, with TRBD1 as a possible D gene (5 bases). The germline V gene has CDR1 KGHDR and CDR2 SFDVKD. This CDR3 is 14 amino acids long. Trimming pared 4 bases from V and 1 base from J, leaving 7 bases between. The DNA of the CDR3 is TGTGCCACCAGTGAGACAGAAAGCAATCAGCCCCAGCATTTT. Its translation: CATSETESNQPQHF.